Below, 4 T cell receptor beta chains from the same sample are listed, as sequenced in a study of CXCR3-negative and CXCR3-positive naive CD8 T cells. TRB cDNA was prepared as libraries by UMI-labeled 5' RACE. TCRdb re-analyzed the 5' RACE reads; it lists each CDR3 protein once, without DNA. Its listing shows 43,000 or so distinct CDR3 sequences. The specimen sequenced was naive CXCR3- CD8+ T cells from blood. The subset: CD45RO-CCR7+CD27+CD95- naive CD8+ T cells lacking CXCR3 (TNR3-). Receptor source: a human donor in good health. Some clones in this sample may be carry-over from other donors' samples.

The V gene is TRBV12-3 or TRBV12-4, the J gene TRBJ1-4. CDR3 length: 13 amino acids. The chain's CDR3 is CASTDITDEKLFF.

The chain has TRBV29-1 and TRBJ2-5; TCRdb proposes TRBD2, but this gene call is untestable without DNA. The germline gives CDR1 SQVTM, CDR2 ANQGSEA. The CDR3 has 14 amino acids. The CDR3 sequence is CSVWLAGVQETQYF.

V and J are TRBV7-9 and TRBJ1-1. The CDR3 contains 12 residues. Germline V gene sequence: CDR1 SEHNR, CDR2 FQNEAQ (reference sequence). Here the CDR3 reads CASSWGNTEAFF. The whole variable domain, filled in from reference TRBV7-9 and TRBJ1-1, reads DTGVSQNPRHKITKRGQNVTFRCDPISEHNRLYWYRQTLGQGPEFLTYFQNEAQLEKSRLLSDRFSAERPKGSFSTLEIQRTEQGDSAMYLCASSWGNTEAFFGQGTRLTVV.

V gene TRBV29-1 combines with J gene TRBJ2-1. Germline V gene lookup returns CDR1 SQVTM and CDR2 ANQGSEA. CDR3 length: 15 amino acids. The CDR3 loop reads CSVEDRTASYNEQFF.